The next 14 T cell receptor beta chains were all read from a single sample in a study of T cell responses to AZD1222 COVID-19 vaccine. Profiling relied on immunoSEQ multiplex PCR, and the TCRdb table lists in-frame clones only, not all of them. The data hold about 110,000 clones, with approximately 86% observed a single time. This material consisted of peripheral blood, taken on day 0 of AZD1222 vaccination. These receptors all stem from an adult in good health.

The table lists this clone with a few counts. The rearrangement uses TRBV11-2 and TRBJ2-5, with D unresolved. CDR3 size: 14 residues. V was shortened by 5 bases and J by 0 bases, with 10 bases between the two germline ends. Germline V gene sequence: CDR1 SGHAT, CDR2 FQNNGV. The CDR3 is CASSLGSYQETQYF. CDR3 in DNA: TGTGCCAGCAGCCTTGGCTCTTACCAAGAGACCCAGTACTTC.

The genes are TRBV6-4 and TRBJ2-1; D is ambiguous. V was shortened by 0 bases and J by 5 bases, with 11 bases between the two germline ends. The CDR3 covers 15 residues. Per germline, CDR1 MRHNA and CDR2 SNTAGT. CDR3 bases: TGTGCCAGCAGTGACTCCCCGGACGGAGACAATGAGCAGTTCTTC. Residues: CASSDSPDGDNEQFF.

CDR3 region: CASSEGGAGANEQFF. In nucleotides, the CDR3 is TGTGCCAGCAGTGAAGGAGGGGCAGGGGCCAATGAGCAGTTCTTC. The chain uses TRBV2 and TRBJ2-1; a weak D match, TRBD1 (6 bases). The CDR3 length is 15 residues. The V end lost 1 base, the J end lost 6 bases, and 13 bases lay between the germline ends. From germline, CDR1 is SNHLY and CDR2 FYNNEI. The full variable domain, its missing parts supplied by reference TRBV2 and TRBJ2-1, is EPEVTQTPSHQVTQMGQEVILRCVPISNHLYFYWYRQILGQKVEFLVSFYNNEISEKSEIFDDQFSVERPDGSNFTLKIRSTKLEDSAMYFCASSEGGAGANEQFFGPGTRLTVL.

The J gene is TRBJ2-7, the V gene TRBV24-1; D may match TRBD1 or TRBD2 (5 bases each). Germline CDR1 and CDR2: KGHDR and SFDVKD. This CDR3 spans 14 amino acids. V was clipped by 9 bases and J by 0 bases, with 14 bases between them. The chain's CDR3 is CATFFSGPSYEQYF. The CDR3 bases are TGTGCCACCTTCTTCTCGGGGCCCTCCTACGAGCAGTACTTC.

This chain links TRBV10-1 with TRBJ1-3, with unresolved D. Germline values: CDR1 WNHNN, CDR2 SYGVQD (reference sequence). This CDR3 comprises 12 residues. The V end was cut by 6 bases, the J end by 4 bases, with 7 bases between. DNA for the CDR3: TGCGCCAGCAGCTGCGGAGGAAACACCATATATTTT. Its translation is CASSCGGNTIYF.

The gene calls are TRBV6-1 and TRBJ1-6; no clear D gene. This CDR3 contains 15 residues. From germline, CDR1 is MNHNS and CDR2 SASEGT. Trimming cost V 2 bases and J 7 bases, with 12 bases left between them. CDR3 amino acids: CASSELSGFNSPLHF. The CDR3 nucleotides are TGTGCCAGCAGTGAATTGAGTGGCTTCAATTCACCCCTCCACTTT.

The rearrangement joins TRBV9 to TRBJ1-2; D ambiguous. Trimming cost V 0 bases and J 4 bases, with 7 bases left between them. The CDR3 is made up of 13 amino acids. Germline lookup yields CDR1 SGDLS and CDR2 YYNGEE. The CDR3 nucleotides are TGTGCCAGCAGCGTAGTCCTTGGCTATGGCTACACCTTC. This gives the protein CASSVVLGYGYTF.

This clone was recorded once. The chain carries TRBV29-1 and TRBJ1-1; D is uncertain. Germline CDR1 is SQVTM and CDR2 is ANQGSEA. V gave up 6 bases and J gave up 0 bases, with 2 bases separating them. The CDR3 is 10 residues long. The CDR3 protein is CSVLNTEAFF. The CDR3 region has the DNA TGCAGCGTACTGAACACTGAAGCTTTCTTT.

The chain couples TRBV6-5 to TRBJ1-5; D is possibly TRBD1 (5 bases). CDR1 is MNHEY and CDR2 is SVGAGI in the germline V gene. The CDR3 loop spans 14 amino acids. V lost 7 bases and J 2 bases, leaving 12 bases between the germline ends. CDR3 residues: CASKGHFGNQPQHF. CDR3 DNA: TGTGCCAGCAAGGGGCACTTTGGCAATCAGCCCCAGCATTTT.

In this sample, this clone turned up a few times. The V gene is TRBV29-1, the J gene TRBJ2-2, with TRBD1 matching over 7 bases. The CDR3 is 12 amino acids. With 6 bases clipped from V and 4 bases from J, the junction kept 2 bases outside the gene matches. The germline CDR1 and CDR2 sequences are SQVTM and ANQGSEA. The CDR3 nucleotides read TGCAGCGTGACAGGGTCCACCGGGGAGCTGTTTTTT. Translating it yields CSVTGSTGELFF.

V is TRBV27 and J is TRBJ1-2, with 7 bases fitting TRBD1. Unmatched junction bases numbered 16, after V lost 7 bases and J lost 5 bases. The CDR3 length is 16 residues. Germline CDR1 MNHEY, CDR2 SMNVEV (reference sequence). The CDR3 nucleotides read TGTGCCAGCACTCCCGCCGCCGGTTGGACAGGATATGGCTACACCTTC. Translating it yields CASTPAAGWTGYGYTF.

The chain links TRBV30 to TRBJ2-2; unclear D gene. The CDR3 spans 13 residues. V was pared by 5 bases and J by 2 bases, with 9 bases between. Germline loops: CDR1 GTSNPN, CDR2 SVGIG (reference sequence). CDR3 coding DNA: TGTGCCTGGTTCGTCTTCAACACCGGGGAGCTGTTTTTT. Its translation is CAWFVFNTGELFF.

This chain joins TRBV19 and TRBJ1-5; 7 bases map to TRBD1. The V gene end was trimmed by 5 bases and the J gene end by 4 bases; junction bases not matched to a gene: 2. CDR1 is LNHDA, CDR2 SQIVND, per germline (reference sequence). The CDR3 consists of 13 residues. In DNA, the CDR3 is TGTGCCAGTAGTCGACAGGGAAATCAGCCCCAGCATTTT. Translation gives CASSRQGNQPQHF.

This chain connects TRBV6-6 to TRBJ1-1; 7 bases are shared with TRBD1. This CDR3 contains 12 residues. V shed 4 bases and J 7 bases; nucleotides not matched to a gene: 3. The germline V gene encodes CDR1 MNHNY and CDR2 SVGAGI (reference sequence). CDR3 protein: CASSWTGGEAFF. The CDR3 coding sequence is TGTGCCAGCAGTTGGACAGGCGGTGAAGCTTTCTTT.